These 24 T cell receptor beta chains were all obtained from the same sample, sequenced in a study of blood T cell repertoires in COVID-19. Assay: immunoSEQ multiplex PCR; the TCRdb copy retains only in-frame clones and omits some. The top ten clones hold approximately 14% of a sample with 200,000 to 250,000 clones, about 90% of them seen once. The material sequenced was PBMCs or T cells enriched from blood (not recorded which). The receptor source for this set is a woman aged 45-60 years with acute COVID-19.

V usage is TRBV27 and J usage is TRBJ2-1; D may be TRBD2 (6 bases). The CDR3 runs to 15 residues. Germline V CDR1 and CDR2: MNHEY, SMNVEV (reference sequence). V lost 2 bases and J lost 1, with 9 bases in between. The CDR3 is CASSLGAGSYNEQFF. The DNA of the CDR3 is TGTGCCAGCAGTTTAGGTGCGGGATCCTACAATGAGCAGTTCTTC.

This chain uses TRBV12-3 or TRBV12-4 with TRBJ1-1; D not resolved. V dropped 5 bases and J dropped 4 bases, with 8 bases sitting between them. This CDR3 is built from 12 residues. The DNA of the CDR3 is TGTGCCAGCAGTCCCCGAGGCACTGAAGCTTTCTTT. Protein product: CASSPRGTEAFF.

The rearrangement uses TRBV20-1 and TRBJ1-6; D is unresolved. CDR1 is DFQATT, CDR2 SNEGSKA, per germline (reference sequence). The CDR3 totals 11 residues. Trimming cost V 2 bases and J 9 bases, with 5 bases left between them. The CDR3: CSARQVSPLHF. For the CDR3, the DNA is TGCAGTGCTAGACAGGTTTCACCCCTCCACTTT.

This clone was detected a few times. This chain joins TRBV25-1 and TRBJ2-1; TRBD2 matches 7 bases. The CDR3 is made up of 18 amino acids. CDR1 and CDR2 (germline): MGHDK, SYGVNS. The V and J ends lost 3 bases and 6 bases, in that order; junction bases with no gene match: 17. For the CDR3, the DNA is TGTGCCAGCAGTGATCCCAGAAGAGCGGGACTTGGGGGCAATGAGCAGTTCTTC. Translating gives CASSDPRRAGLGGNEQFF.

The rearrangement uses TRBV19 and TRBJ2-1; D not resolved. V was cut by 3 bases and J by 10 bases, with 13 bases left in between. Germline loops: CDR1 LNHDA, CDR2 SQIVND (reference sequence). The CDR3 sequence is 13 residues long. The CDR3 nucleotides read TGTGCCAGTAGTATTTACCCCCTAAGCGAGCAGTTCTTC. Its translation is CASSIYPLSEQFF.

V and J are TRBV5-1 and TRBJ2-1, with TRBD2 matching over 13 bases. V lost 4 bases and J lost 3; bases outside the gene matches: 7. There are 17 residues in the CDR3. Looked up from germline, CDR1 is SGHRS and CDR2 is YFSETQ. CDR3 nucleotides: TGCGCCAGCAGCCCAGGACTAGCGGGAGAAAACTACAATGAGCAGTTCTTC. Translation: CASSPGLAGENYNEQFF.

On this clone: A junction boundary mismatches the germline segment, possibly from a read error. The CDR3 DNA follows: TGTGCTAGCAGCCTCAGTCCCGGGAGCCAAGAGACCCAGTACTTC. Its protein is CASSLSPGSQETQYF. This chain joins TRBV7-7 and TRBJ2-5; possibly TRBD2 for D (6 bases). The CDR3 covers 15 residues. Looked up from germline, CDR1 is SSHAT and CDR2 is FNYEAQ (reference sequence).

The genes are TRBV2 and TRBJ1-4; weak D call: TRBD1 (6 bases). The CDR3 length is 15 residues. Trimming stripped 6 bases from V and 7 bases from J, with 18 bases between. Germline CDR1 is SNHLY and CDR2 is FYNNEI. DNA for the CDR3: TGTGCCAGCAGACCCAGGGGCTCCCGGGGTGAAAAACTGTTTTTT. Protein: CASRPRGSRGEKLFF.

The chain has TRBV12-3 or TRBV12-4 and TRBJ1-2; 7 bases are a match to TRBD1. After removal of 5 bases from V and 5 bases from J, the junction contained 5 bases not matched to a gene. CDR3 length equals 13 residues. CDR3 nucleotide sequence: TGTGCCAGCAGTCCAGGGACAGAATATGGCTACACCTTC. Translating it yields CASSPGTEYGYTF.

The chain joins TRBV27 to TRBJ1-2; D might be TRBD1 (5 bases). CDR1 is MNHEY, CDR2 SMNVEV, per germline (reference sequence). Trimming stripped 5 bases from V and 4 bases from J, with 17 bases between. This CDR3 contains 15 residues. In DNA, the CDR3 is TGTGCCAGCAGTGCCCCCGGACAAACCTCCTATGGCTACACCTTC. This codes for CASSAPGQTSYGYTF.

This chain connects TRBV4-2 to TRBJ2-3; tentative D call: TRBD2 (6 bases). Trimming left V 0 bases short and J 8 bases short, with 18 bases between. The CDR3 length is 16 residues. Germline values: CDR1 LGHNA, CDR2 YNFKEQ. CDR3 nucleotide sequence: TGTGCCAGCAGCCAAGAGGGGCGGGGAGAGCGATTTACGCAGTATTTT. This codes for CASSQEGRGERFTQYF.

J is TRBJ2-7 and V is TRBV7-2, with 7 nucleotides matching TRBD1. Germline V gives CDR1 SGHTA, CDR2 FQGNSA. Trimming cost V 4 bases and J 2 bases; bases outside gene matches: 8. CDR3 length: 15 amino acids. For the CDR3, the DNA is TGTGCCAGCAGCTCGGAAGGGACAGTTGCCTACGAGCAGTACTTC. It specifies CASSSEGTVAYEQYF.

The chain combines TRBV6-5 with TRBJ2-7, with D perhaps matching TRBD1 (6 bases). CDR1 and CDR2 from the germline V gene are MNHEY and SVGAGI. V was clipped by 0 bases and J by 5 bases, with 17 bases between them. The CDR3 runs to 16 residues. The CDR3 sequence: CASSYSIGQGQDEQYF. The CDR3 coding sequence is TGTGCCAGCAGTTACTCGATCGGGCAGGGGCAGGACGAGCAGTACTTC.

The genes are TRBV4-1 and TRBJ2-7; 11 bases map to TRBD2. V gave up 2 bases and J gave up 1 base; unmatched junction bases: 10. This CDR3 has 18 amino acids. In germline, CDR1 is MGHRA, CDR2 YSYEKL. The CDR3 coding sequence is TGCGCCAGCAGCCAACCTACTAGCGGGAGAAGAGTATCCTACGAGCAGTACTTC. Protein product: CASSQPTSGRRVSYEQYF.

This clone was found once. The CDR3 nucleotides read TGTGCCAGCAGTTACTCCTTACAGGGGCCGGGCCCGAAAGAGACCCAGTACTTC. It translates to CASSYSLQGPGPKETQYF. The chain couples TRBV6-2 or TRBV6-3 to TRBJ2-5, with 7 bases matching TRBD1. Germline CDR1 MNHEY, CDR2 SVGEGT. The CDR3 contains 18 residues. With 0 bases clipped from V and 3 bases from J, the junction kept 13 bases outside the gene matches.

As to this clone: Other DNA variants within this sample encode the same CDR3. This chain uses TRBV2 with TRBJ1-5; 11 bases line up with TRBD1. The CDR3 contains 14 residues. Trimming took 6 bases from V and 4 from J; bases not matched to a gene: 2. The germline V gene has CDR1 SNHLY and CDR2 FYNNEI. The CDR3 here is CASSGTGGNQPQHF. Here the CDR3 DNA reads TGTGCCAGCAGCGGGACAGGGGGGAATCAGCCCCAGCATTTT.

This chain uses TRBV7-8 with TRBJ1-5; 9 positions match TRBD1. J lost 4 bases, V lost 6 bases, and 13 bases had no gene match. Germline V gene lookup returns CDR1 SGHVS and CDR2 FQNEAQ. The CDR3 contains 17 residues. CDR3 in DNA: TGTGCCAGCAGTCCCCGAAGTAGGACAGGGGCGAATCAGCCCCAGCATTTT. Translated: CASSPRSRTGANQPQHF.

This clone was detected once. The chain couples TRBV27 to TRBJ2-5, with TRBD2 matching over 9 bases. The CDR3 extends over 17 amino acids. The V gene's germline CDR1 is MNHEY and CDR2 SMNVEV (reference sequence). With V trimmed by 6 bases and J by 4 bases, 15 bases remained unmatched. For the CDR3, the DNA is TGTGCCAGCAGCCCTAGGTTTAGCGGGAGAGGAGGAGAGACCCAGTACTTC. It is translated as CASSPRFSGRGGETQYF.

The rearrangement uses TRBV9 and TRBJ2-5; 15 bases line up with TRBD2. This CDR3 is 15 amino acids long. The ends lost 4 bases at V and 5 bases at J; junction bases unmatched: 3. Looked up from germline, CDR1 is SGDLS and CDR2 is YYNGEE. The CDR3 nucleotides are TGTGCCAGCAGCCCCGGACTAGCGGGGGGGGAGACCCAGTACTTC. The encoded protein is CASSPGLAGGETQYF.

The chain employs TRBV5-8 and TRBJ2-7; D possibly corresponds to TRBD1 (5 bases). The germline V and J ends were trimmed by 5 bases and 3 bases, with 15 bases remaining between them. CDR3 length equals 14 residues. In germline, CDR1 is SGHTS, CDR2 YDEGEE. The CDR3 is CASRPRQSRYEQYF. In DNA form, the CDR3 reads TGTGCCAGCAGGCCGAGACAGAGCCGCTACGAGCAGTACTTC.

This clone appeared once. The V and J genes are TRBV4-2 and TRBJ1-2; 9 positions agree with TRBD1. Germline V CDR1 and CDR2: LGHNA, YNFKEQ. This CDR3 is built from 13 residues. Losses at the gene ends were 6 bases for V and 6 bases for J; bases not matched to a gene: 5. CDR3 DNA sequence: TGTGCCAGCAGTAATAACAGGGGGCATGGCTACACCTTC. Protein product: CASSNNRGHGYTF.

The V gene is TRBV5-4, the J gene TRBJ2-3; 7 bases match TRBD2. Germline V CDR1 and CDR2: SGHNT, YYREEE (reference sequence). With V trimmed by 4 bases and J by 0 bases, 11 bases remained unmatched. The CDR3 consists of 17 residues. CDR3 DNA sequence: TGTGCCAGCAGCCCGATGATTGGGGGGGGTAGCACAGATACGCAGTATTTT. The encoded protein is CASSPMIGGGSTDTQYF.

CDR3 region: CASSARVGNQPQHF. CDR3 coding DNA: TGTGCCAGCAGTGCCAGGGTCGGAAATCAGCCCCAGCATTTT. The chain has TRBV2 and TRBJ1-5, with a possible D match to TRBD1 (5 bases). Germline V gene data show CDR1 as SNHLY and CDR2 as FYNNEI. Trimming removed 4 bases at V and 4 bases at J, with 11 bases between. The CDR3 extends over 14 amino acids.

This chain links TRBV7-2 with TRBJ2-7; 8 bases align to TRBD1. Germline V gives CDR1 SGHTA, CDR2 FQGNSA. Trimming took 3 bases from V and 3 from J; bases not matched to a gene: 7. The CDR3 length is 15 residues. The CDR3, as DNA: TGTGCCAGCAGCTTCGGGACAGGAGACGGCTACGAGCAGTACTTC. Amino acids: CASSFGTGDGYEQYF.